This is a list of T cell receptor beta chains from one sample in a study of blood T cell repertoires in COVID-19. Only in-frame clones appear in the TCRdb table, and some are missing; sequencing was by immunoSEQ multiplex PCR. The profile covers 65,000 to 75,000 clones, with about 86% appearing a single time and around 4.4% taken by the ten largest. The sample taken for sequencing was peripheral blood. The source is a man aged 50 or older with active COVID-19. CDR3s include the opening cysteine and the closing phenylalanine or tryptophan.

TRBV18,TRBJ1-3,CASSLSTGRGSGNTIYF
TRBV9,TRBJ2-5,CASSSQGGTGGRETQYF
TRBV12-5,TRBJ2-1,CASGLVEGSSPPHEQFF
TRBV6-2/TRBV6-3,TRBJ2-5,CASSRGLQVPPAQETQYF
TRBV18,TRBJ1-1,CASSWEGGGEAFF
TRBV7-9,TRBJ2-7,CASSLATEKYEQYF
TRBV3-1/TRBV3-2,TRBJ2-4,CASSQAYRAGQNIQYF
TRBV2,TRBJ2-3,CASGYGRGGRRTDTQYF
TRBV9,TRBJ2-3,CASSVTFGLAGGRQPTQYF
TRBV19,TRBJ1-2,CASLRIQGDYGYTF
TRBV14,TRBJ2-2,CASSLVAGANTGELFF
TRBV9,TRBJ2-3,CASSVDLAGGSTDTQYF
TRBV7-3,TRBJ2-2,CASSLGPSGSRGTGELFF
TRBV28,TRBJ2-7,CASSSTWGGFGTGGSYEQYF
TRBV29-1,TRBJ2-3,CSVFSGRGTDTQYF
TRBV19,TRBJ2-7,CASSMRPRSSYEQYF
TRBV11-2,TRBJ1-2,CASSLEAYREYGYTF
TRBV19,TRBJ2-7,CASSTPGSYEQYF
TRBV6-5,TRBJ2-3,CASAAGDWTDTQYF
TRBV5-1,TRBJ2-2,CASSPTGPANTGELFF
TRBV10-1,TRBJ2-2,CASSQVSTGELFF
TRBV21-1,TRBJ2-1,CASNRMASGGRYNEQFF
TRBV11-3,TRBJ1-6,CASSSYRGENSPLHF
TRBV25-1,TRBJ1-1,CASIGGRRNTEAFF
TRBV5-6,TRBJ1-1,CASSLGVLRAEAFF
TRBV25-1,TRBJ2-2,CASRGQLTGELFF
TRBV6-2/TRBV6-3,TRBJ2-7,CASSLIRDEQYF
TRBV6-5,TRBJ1-1,CASTLGQNTEAFF
TRBV28,TRBJ1-1,CASREGGTEAFF
TRBV19,TRBJ2-7,CASSIGGREQYF
TRBV24-1,TRBJ2-3,CATSALVPGQGIYSTDTQYF